In this sample, the clone carrying this TCR beta chain turned up a few times. The antigen is not known. The data derive from a study of identical twins. Findings of the study overall: Among out-of-frame alpha sequences shared by twins, low generation probability occurred in excess.

TCRdb analysed the 5' RACE reads with MiXCR anew, one entry per CDR3 protein. The sample includes some 710,000 distinct CDR3 sequences, 6.1% of them seen just once. Germline-derived CDR1 and CDR2 are MGHDK and SYGVNS. The germline V and J ends were trimmed by 0 bases and 1 base, with 7 bases remaining between them. This CDR3 has 15 amino acids. The receptor was isolated from a man between 18 and 29 years old in good health. Sequences were obtained from naive T cells sorted from blood. The V call is TRBV25-1, the J call TRBJ1-5; D unresolved. The CDR3 sequence is CASSEYGVSNQPQHF. The CDR3 DNA reads as TGTGCCAGCAGTGAATATGGAGTGAGCAATCAGCCCCAGCATTTT.